The TCR beta chain described here comes from a study of blood T cell repertoires in COVID-19. Background on the study: PBMCs, B-cell-depleted T cells, or T cells were the source of the cDNA or gDNA that made up the material.

Per the study methods: Counts of nucleated cells, estimated from reference gene primer amplification, were obtained. Sequenced by immunoSEQ multiplex PCR; TCRdb stores in-frame clones only, minus some. That table supplies the V and J calls and clone size; D and trimming were determined from the DNA. The table lists about 320,000 clones, approximately 89% of them singletons, with approximately 1.6% in the top ten. Seattle patients were enrolled while actively infected and followed longitudinally. Trimming took 1 base from V and 5 from J, leaving 8 bases between them. This CDR3 spans 13 amino acids. Germline V gives CDR1 SGHAT, CDR2 FQNNGV.

The chain uses TRBV11-2 and TRBJ1-2; D remains ambiguous. The TCR comes from a woman in her 30s with COVID-19, enrolled during active disease. Sequencing was performed on peripheral blood. The CDR3 DNA reads TGTGCCAGCAGCTTAGGGACGGGATATGGCTACACCTTC. Translation gives CASSLGTGYGYTF.